One and the same sample provided the 21 T cell receptor beta chains below, sequenced in a study of control samples from healthy donors and cancer patients. The table came from immunoSEQ multiplex PCR; TCRdb's copy has only in-frame clones and leaves some out. The profile covers 150,000 to 180,000 clones, with 90% to 95% appearing a single time and 4.5% to 6% taken by the ten largest. Sequenced sample: blood. The receptors come from a man aged 35 to 55 in good health.

V usage is TRBV19 and J usage is TRBJ1-1, with D uncertain. With 9 bases removed from V and 1 base from J, the gap between germline ends came to 15 bases. CDR1 is LNHDA and CDR2 is SQIVND in the germline V gene (reference sequence). The CDR3 runs 14 residues. In nucleotides, the CDR3 is TGTGCCAGCACGACTGTGACTGAGAACACTGAAGCTTTCTTT. This sequence encodes CASTTVTENTEAFF.

The chain is built from TRBV3-1 (or the pseudogene TRBV3-2) and TRBJ2-6; D is perhaps TRBD1 (6 bases). Per the germline V gene, CDR1 is LGHDT and CDR2 is YNNKEL (reference sequence). The V gene lost 4 bases and the J gene lost 0 bases, with 16 bases spanning the gap. The CDR3 sequence is 18 residues long. This chain's CDR3 is CASSLGAGPLSGANVLTF. DNA for the CDR3: TGTGCCAGCAGCCTGGGGGCAGGGCCCCTCTCTGGGGCCAACGTCCTGACTTTC.

The chain employs TRBV4-1 and TRBJ2-1; D unresolved. V was clipped by 1 base and J by 5 bases, with 6 bases between them. The CDR3 is made up of 13 amino acids. Germline V gene lookup returns CDR1 MGHRA and CDR2 YSYEKL. CDR3 loop: CASSQAPNNEQFF. Here the CDR3 DNA reads TGCGCCAGCAGCCAAGCCCCCAACAATGAGCAGTTCTTC.

The gene calls are TRBV12-3 or TRBV12-4 and TRBJ1-1, with a weak D call TRBD1 (6 bases). The CDR3 extends over 13 amino acids. V gave up 2 bases and J gave up 4 bases, with 8 bases separating them. Here the CDR3 reads CASSLKGGTEAFF. The CDR3 DNA follows: TGTGCCAGCAGTTTAAAAGGGGGCACTGAAGCTTTCTTT.

The J gene is TRBJ1-1, the V gene TRBV14; D remains ambiguous. Germline V gene data show CDR1 as SGHDN and CDR2 as FVKESK. The CDR3 length is 13 residues. With 0 bases removed from V and 5 bases from J, the gap between germline ends came to 7 bases. CDR3 residues: CASSQESYTEAFF. The CDR3 DNA reads TGTGCCAGCAGCCAAGAATCGTATACTGAAGCTTTCTTT.

The rearrangement links TRBV5-1 to TRBJ1-2, with D possibly TRBD1 on 6 matching bases. The CDR3 sequence is 15 residues long. Trimming removed 2 bases from V and 3 bases from J, with 14 bases in between. Germline V CDR1 and CDR2: SGHRS, YFSETQ. The CDR3 coding sequence is TGCGCCAGCAGCTTAGTAGGGGGGGCTTACTATGGCTACACCTTC. Translated, it gives CASSLVGGAYYGYTF. Supplemented by reference TRBV5-1 and TRBJ1-2, the full variable domain reads KAGVTQTPRYLIKTRGQQVTLSCSPISGHRSVSWYQQTPGQGLQFLFEYFSETQRNKGNFPGRFSGRQFSNSRSEMNVSTLELGDSALYLCASSLVGGAYYGYTFGSGTRLTVV.

The V gene is TRBV6-5, the J gene TRBJ1-5, with a possible D match to TRBD1 (5 bases). Germline values: CDR1 MNHEY, CDR2 SVGAGI. With 2 bases removed from V and 7 bases from J, the gap between germline ends came to 12 bases. The CDR3 length is 14 residues. This CDR3 reads CASSYGRDGQPQHF. As DNA, the CDR3 is TGTGCCAGCAGTTACGGGAGGGACGGCCAGCCCCAGCATTTT.

V usage is TRBV24-1 and J usage is TRBJ2-3; D not certain. The CDR3 has 14 amino acids. Trimming left V 1 base short and J 2 bases short, with 6 bases between. Germline CDR1 is KGHDR and CDR2 is SFDVKD. CDR3 residues: CATSDFPLTDTQYF. DNA of the CDR3: TGTGCCACCAGTGATTTTCCCCTCACAGATACGCAGTATTTT.

This sequence joins TRBV7-8 and TRBJ1-5; tentative D call: TRBD1 (6 bases). The germline V gene has CDR1 SGHVS and CDR2 FQNEAQ. V lost 0 bases and J 0 bases, leaving 9 bases between the germline ends. The CDR3 is 16 residues long. CDR3 sequence (DNA): TGTGCCAGCAGCTTAGCGGACAGATATAGCAATCAGCCCCAGCATTTT. Translation: CASSLADRYSNQPQHF.

The genes are TRBV6-6 and TRBJ2-4; tentative D call: TRBD1 (6 bases). V lost 5 bases, J lost 7 bases, and 18 bases lay in between. Germline assignment: CDR1 MNHNY and CDR2 SVGAGI (reference sequence). The CDR3 is 15 residues long. The CDR3 DNA is TGTGCCAGCAGTCCCACCCAACAGGGAAACAACATTCAGTACTTC. Protein product: CASSPTQQGNNIQYF.

The chain couples TRBV28 to TRBJ1-4; 7 bases are a match to TRBD1. The V gene end was trimmed by 4 bases and the J gene end by 4 bases; junction bases not matched to a gene: 6. The CDR3 totals 15 residues. The germline CDR1 and CDR2 sequences are MDHEN and SYDVKM. CDR3 nucleotides: TGTGCCAGCAGTTCCTACAGGGGACTTAATGAAAAACTGTTTTTT. It yields the protein CASSSYRGLNEKLFF.

This clone was seen once. V and J are TRBV24-1 and TRBJ2-3; 10 bases are a match to TRBD1. The CDR3 is 17 residues long. Per the germline V gene, CDR1 is KGHDR and CDR2 is SFDVKD. The V and J ends lost 2 bases and 3 bases, in that order; junction bases with no gene match: 7. CDR3 protein: CATSDSRTGGSTDTQYF. In DNA, the CDR3 is TGTGCCACCAGTGATTCCCGGACAGGGGGAAGTACAGATACGCAGTATTTT.

This chain joins TRBV19 and TRBJ2-1; 9 bases fit TRBD2. CDR1 and CDR2 from the germline V gene are LNHDA and SQIVND (reference sequence). V was pared by 6 bases and J by 5 bases, with 5 bases of the junction left unmatched. This CDR3 region has 14 residues. The CDR3 DNA reads TGTGCCAGTAGCTCGGGACTAGCTAACAATGAGCAGTTCTTC. As protein: CASSSGLANNEQFF.

The chain couples TRBV7-9 to TRBJ2-7, with 12 bases lining up with TRBD2. This CDR3 is built from 17 residues. V lost 3 bases to trimming and J lost 6 bases; unmatched junction nucleotides: 12. Germline V gene data show CDR1 as SEHNR and CDR2 as FQNEAQ (reference sequence). The CDR3: CASSFPEGGLAGPEQYF. CDR3 DNA sequence: TGTGCCAGCAGCTTTCCCGAGGGGGGACTAGCGGGCCCCGAGCAGTACTTC.

This chain joins TRBV5-1 and TRBJ2-1, with unresolved D. The V gene's germline CDR1 is SGHRS and CDR2 YFSETQ. The CDR3 consists of 16 residues. Trimming left V 0 bases short and J 3 bases short, with 13 bases between. CDR3 DNA: TGCGCCAGCAGCTTGGTCCGGGTGGAAGGCTACAATGAGCAGTTCTTC. The encoded protein is CASSLVRVEGYNEQFF.

The chain combines TRBV7-2 with TRBJ2-7; tentatively, D is TRBD1 (5 bases). V was trimmed by 5 bases and J by 7 bases, leaving 12 bases between them. CDR1 SGHTA and CDR2 FQGNSA come from the germline V gene. The CDR3 runs to 12 residues. In nucleotides, the CDR3 is TGTGCCAGCAGCCCAGGGTGGGGTGAGCAGTACTTC. It is translated as CASSPGWGEQYF.

The V call is TRBV18, the J call TRBJ2-7; 7 nucleotides align to TRBD1. The germline V gene encodes CDR1 KGHSH and CDR2 LQKENI. J gave up 7 bases and V 3 bases, and 3 bases lay outside the gene matches. CDR3 length: 12 amino acids. The CDR3 DNA is TGTGCCAGCTCACCGACAGGGTTGGAGCAGTACTTC. This gives the protein CASSPTGLEQYF.

This rearrangement joins TRBV24-1 to TRBJ2-1, with D possibly TRBD1 on 7 matching bases. The germline V and J ends were trimmed by 4 bases and 5 bases, with 17 bases remaining between them. CDR3 length: 16 amino acids. Germline V gene sequence: CDR1 KGHDR, CDR2 SFDVKD. The CDR3 DNA reads TGTGCCACCAGTGACGTGGACAGGAGGGGTGACAATGAGCAGTTCTTC. It yields the protein CATSDVDRRGDNEQFF.

The J gene is TRBJ1-2, the V gene TRBV9; 7 bases match TRBD1. The CDR3 contains 14 residues. Germline V gene sequence: CDR1 SGDLS, CDR2 YYNGEE. V lost 5 bases to trimming and J lost 4 bases; unmatched junction nucleotides: 8. The CDR3 nucleotides are TGTGCCAGCAGTAGACAGGGTATAGGCTATGGCTACACCTTC. Translating gives CASSRQGIGYGYTF.

This chain connects TRBV30 to TRBJ1-6, with D possibly being TRBD1 (6 bases). CDR3 length: 13 residues. The germline V gene encodes CDR1 GTSNPN and CDR2 SVGIG (reference sequence). Trimming took off 4 bases at V and 7 bases at J, with 11 bases between the two ends. DNA for the CDR3: TGTGCCTGGAACAGGGAGGGCAATTCACCCCTCCACTTT. Translated, it gives CAWNREGNSPLHF.

V and J are TRBV27 and TRBJ1-2, with D possibly TRBD1 on 5 matching bases. Germline values: CDR1 MNHEY, CDR2 SMNVEV (reference sequence). V lost 3 bases to trimming and J lost 7 bases, with 12 bases between them. CDR3 size: 13 residues. The CDR3 loop is CASSFDRSGGYTF. The CDR3 region has the DNA TGTGCCAGCAGTTTCGACAGATCGGGTGGCTACACCTTC.